The entry below gives a single T cell receptor beta chain sequence along with its context. These data come from a study of cytomegalovirus exposure and HLA in healthy donors. Researchers ran the PCR with 60 Vbeta and 13 Jbeta primers. The assay was immunoSEQ multiplex PCR, and TCRdb's table has in-frame clones only and misses some. The sample totals about 75,000 clones. This CDR3 comprises 15 residues. Per germline, CDR1 MNHEY and CDR2 SMNVEV (reference sequence). V lost 8 bases, J lost 7 bases, and 11 bases stayed unmatched. The V gene is TRBV27, the J gene TRBJ1-6, with 7 positions matching TRBD1. The source material was PBMCs. The receptor was isolated from a middle-aged man in good health and CMV-seronegative. CDR3 loop: CASSQGERVNSPLHF. In nucleotides, the CDR3 is TGTGCCAGCTCCCAGGGGGAACGGGTAAATTCACCCCTCCACTTT.